These 24 T cell receptor beta chains were all obtained from the same sample, sequenced in a study of CD8+ T cells in alopecia areata. Extracted RNA was reverse transcribed into cDNA, the sequencing template. Clones were sequenced by immunoSEQ multiplex PCR, and TCRdb holds only the in-frame ones, with some missing. The sample yields some 150,000 clones, around 86% seen once. The treatment denotes: oral pan-JAK inhibitor, 5-10 mg twice daily. The material sequenced was CD8+ T cells sorted from blood, taken at week 4, from a patient treated with tofacitinib. The receptor set was obtained from a human donor with alopecia areata.

The chain recombines TRBV10-2 with TRBJ2-2; D is undetermined. This CDR3 has 11 residues. Germline values: CDR1 WSHSY, CDR2 SAAADI. The germline V and J ends were trimmed by 2 bases and 5 bases, with 0 bases remaining between them. The CDR3 DNA is TGCGCCAGCAGTGAGACCGGGGAGCTGTTTTTT. This codes for CASSETGELFF.

V and J are TRBV7-3 and TRBJ2-7, with 8 bases lining up with TRBD2. Trimming removed 0 bases from V and 3 bases from J; junction bases left unmatched: 1. CDR3 length equals 14 residues. Germline V lookup: CDR1 SGHTA, CDR2 FQGTGA. CDR3 sequence (DNA): TGTGCCAGCAGCTTAACTAGCGGGAACTACGAGCAGTACTTC. Amino acids: CASSLTSGNYEQYF. The full variable domain, in which reference TRBV7-3 and TRBJ2-7 provide the parts outside the CDR3, is GAGVSQTPSNKVTEKGKYVELRCDPISGHTALYWYRQSLGQGPEFLIYFQGTGAADDSGLPNDRFFAVRPEGSVSTLKIQRTERGDSAVYLCASSLTSGNYEQYFGPGTRLTVT.

This rearrangement joins TRBV28 to TRBJ2-7; 9 nucleotides line up with TRBD1. Per the germline V gene, CDR1 is MDHEN and CDR2 is SYDVKM. V dropped 6 bases and J dropped 1; count of bases not matched to a gene: 10. This CDR3 has 16 amino acids. CDR3 bases: TGTGCCAGCAGATTCATACAGGGGGCCGTTTCCTACGAGCAGTACTTC. Amino acids: CASRFIQGAVSYEQYF.

The V and J genes are TRBV25-1 and TRBJ1-1; 9 nucleotides align to TRBD1. This CDR3 has 13 amino acids. V lost 8 bases and J lost 4; bases outside the gene matches: 5. Germline loops: CDR1 MGHDK, CDR2 SYGVNS. The CDR3 reads CASGGTGITEAFF. CDR3 sequence (DNA): TGTGCCAGCGGCGGGACAGGGATCACTGAAGCTTTCTTT. The variable domain in full, with the rest retrieved from reference TRBV25-1 and TRBJ1-1, is EADIYQTPRYLVIGTGKKITLECSQTMGHDKMYWYQQDPGMELHLIHYSYGVNSTEKGDLSSESTVSRIRTEHFPLTLESARPSHTSQYLCASGGTGITEAFFGQGTRLTVV.

The V call is TRBV5-1, the J call TRBJ2-7; D possibly matches TRBD1 or TRBD2 (5 bases each). V was trimmed by 4 bases and J by 6 bases, leaving 20 bases between them. The germline CDR1 and CDR2 sequences are SGHRS and YFSETQ. The CDR3 has 15 residues. In DNA, the CDR3 is TGCGCCAGCAGCAGAGGTTACGGGATGGGGGTCGAGCAGTACTTC. As protein: CASSRGYGMGVEQYF.

The chain links TRBV29-1 to TRBJ1-1; perhaps TRBD1 as D (5 bases). With 5 bases removed from V and 0 bases from J, the gap between germline ends came to 13 bases. The V gene's germline CDR1 is SQVTM and CDR2 ANQGSEA. This CDR3 has 14 amino acids. DNA for the CDR3: TGCAGCGTTCTGACAGATTTCATGAACACTGAAGCTTTCTTT. It specifies CSVLTDFMNTEAFF.

The chain recombines TRBV15 with TRBJ1-1; TRBD1 is a possible D gene (6 bases). The CDR3 consists of 15 residues. The V gene lost 0 bases and the J gene lost 11 bases, with 19 bases spanning the gap. Germline V gene lookup returns CDR1 LNHNV and CDR2 YYDKDF (reference sequence). Here the CDR3 DNA reads TGTGCCACCAGCAGAGATAGAGGGGGAGGAGGTGAGGCTTTCTTT. Translation gives CATSRDRGGGGEAFF.

A few counts support this clone. The V call is TRBV27, the J call TRBJ1-1; 8 bases agree with TRBD1. CDR1 and CDR2 from the germline V gene are MNHEY and SMNVEV (reference sequence). V shed 5 bases and J 7 bases; nucleotides not matched to a gene: 6. The CDR3 totals 13 residues. CDR3 sequence reads: CASSMTGVVEAFF. CDR3 DNA: TGTGCCAGCAGTATGACAGGGGTGGTTGAAGCTTTCTTT.

Only a few counts were recorded for this clone. V gene TRBV29-1 combines with J gene TRBJ2-7; the D gene is possibly TRBD2 (6 bases). CDR1 is SQVTM and CDR2 is ANQGSEA in the germline V gene. V shed 7 bases and J shed 7 bases, with 20 bases lying between them. The CDR3 contains 13 residues. The CDR3 DNA reads as TGCAGCGGGGCGGGGTCAGCGGCGGGGGAGCAGTACTTC. This gives the protein CSGAGSAAGEQYF.

V usage is TRBV29-1 and J usage is TRBJ2-1; tentatively, D is TRBD2 (6 bases). V gave up 6 bases and J gave up 9 bases, with 21 bases separating them. The CDR3 consists of 14 residues. The germline V gene encodes CDR1 SQVTM and CDR2 ANQGSEA. CDR3 region: CSVSRDSRPAEQFF. CDR3 DNA sequence: TGCAGCGTATCCCGGGACTCCCGACCAGCTGAGCAGTTCTTC.

V gene TRBV29-1 combines with J gene TRBJ2-3; D not resolved. Germline values: CDR1 SQVTM, CDR2 ANQGSEA. The ends were cut back, 2 bases at V and 4 bases at J, with 10 bases in the middle. The length of the CDR3 is 13 residues. The DNA for the CDR3 is TGCAGCGTTGAAAATTTAGAGCCAGATACGCAGTATTTT. Residues: CSVENLEPDTQYF.

Regarding this clone: This specimen includes other DNA sequences encoding the same CDR3. This chain connects TRBV11-2 to TRBJ2-7; 8 bases are shared with TRBD1. This CDR3 is 13 amino acids long. The germline gives CDR1 SGHAT, CDR2 FQNNGV. V was clipped by 5 bases and J by 3 bases; unmatched bases: 3. The CDR3 coding sequence is TGTGCCAGCAGCCCCGGACAGGGCTACGAGCAGTACTTC. This sequence encodes CASSPGQGYEQYF.

The chain links TRBV6-6 to TRBJ1-2; TRBD1 might be the D (5 bases). The CDR3 has 14 amino acids. The V gene's germline CDR1 is MNHNY and CDR2 SVGAGI (reference sequence). Deletions cut 2 bases from V and 0 bases from J, with 7 bases between. This chain's CDR3 is CASSYAGSNYGYTF. CDR3 DNA sequence: TGTGCCAGCAGTTACGCAGGGTCTAACTATGGCTACACCTTC.

A word on this clone: The junction differs from germline at one of its ends, possibly a read error. The chain is built from TRBV4-1 and TRBJ2-7; D is undetermined. Germline-derived CDR1 and CDR2 are MGHRA and YSYEKL. This CDR3 comprises 13 residues. This chain's CDR3 is CASSQATVYEQYF. For the CDR3, the DNA is TGCGCCAGCAGTCAAGCGACCGTCTACGAGCAGTACTTC.

This chain connects TRBV2 to TRBJ2-1; 9 nucleotides agree with TRBD2. V was pared by 9 bases and J by 5 bases, with 5 bases of the junction left unmatched. The germline V gene has CDR1 SNHLY and CDR2 FYNNEI. The CDR3 totals 13 residues. CDR3 protein: CASKRGANNEQFF. The CDR3, as DNA: TGTGCCAGTAAGCGGGGGGCCAACAATGAGCAGTTCTTC. The variable domain in full, completed from reference TRBV2 and TRBJ2-1, reads EPEVTQTPSHQVTQMGQEVILRCVPISNHLYFYWYRQILGQKVEFLVSFYNNEISEKSEIFDDQFSVERPDGSNFTLKIRSTKLEDSAMYFCASKRGANNEQFFGPGTRLTVL.

With respect to this clone: The sample carries other DNA sequences with the same CDR3. The chain uses TRBV4-1 and TRBJ2-7; no clear D gene. CDR1 and CDR2 (germline): MGHRA, YSYEKL. The CDR3 consists of 13 residues. Trimming took 0 bases from V and 1 from J, leaving 4 bases between them. CDR3 sequence reads: CASSQDRSYEQYF. CDR3 bases: TGCGCCAGCAGCCAAGATCGGTCCTACGAGCAGTACTTC.

The chain couples TRBV29-1 to TRBJ2-2; 9 bases align to TRBD2. Germline V gene data show CDR1 as SQVTM and CDR2 as ANQGSEA. The CDR3 runs 22 residues. Trimming removed 6 bases from V and 1 base from J; junction bases left unmatched: 27. The CDR3 coding sequence is TGCAGCGTCCGCGGCGTTGATACTAGCGGGCCGATCAAACTTAAGAACACCGGGGAGCTGTTTTTT. This gives the protein CSVRGVDTSGPIKLKNTGELFF.

The V and J genes are TRBV29-1 and TRBJ2-1; D gene unclear. Germline CDR1 and CDR2: SQVTM and ANQGSEA. There are 17 residues in the CDR3. V was cut by 4 bases and J by 3 bases, with 22 bases left in between. The DNA of the CDR3 is TGCAGCGTTGGGGTAGCAAACACCCGGTTAATCTACAATGAGCAGTTCTTC. Translating gives CSVGVANTRLIYNEQFF.

The chain joins TRBV15 to TRBJ2-7, with D unresolved. The CDR3 is 13 amino acids. The ends were cut back, 5 bases at V and 3 bases at J, with 11 bases in the middle. CDR1 LNHNV and CDR2 YYDKDF come from the germline V gene (reference sequence). For the CDR3, the DNA is TGTGCCACCAGCTCGGGTGATAGCTACGAGCAGTACTTC. It specifies CATSSGDSYEQYF. The variable domain in full, with the rest retrieved from reference TRBV15 and TRBJ2-7, is DAMVIQNPRYQVTQFGKPVTLSCSQTLNHNVMYWYQQKSSQAPKLLFHYYDKDFNNEADTPDNFQSRRPNTSFCFLDIRSPGLGDTAMYLCATSSGDSYEQYFGPGTRLTVT.

This chain connects TRBV29-1 to TRBJ2-5; TRBD1 might be the D (5 bases). V lost 0 bases and J lost 2, with 10 bases in between. Germline CDR1 is SQVTM and CDR2 is ANQGSEA. The length of the CDR3 is 14 residues. CDR3 in DNA: TGCAGCGTTGAAGATGTGTCAGGGCAAGAGACCCAGTACTTC. Amino acid sequence: CSVEDVSGQETQYF.

As DNA, the CDR3 is TGTGCCACCAGCAGAGTGAGCCACACTGAAGCTTTCTTT. Translation: CATSRVSHTEAFF. The genes are TRBV15 and TRBJ1-1; no reliable D call. CDR1 and CDR2 (germline): LNHNV, YYDKDF (reference sequence). The CDR3 totals 13 residues. Trimming shortened V by 1 base and J by 3 bases, and 6 bases separated the two germline ends.

The chain employs TRBV30 and TRBJ2-3; either TRBD1 or TRBD2 may supply D (5 bases each). Germline V gene data show CDR1 as GTSNPN and CDR2 as SVGIG (reference sequence). The length of the CDR3 is 16 residues. V lost 1 base to trimming and J lost 0 bases, with 14 bases between them. CDR3 sequence: CAWSGDHFPSTDTQYF. The DNA for the CDR3 is TGTGCCTGGAGTGGGGACCATTTCCCTAGCACAGATACGCAGTATTTT.

The chain employs TRBV2 and TRBJ2-3, with no clear D. Trimming removed 7 bases at V and 6 bases at J, with 14 bases between. Germline CDR1 SNHLY, CDR2 FYNNEI. The CDR3 contains 13 residues. CDR3 residues: CASIASPSDTQYF. CDR3 nucleotide sequence: TGTGCCAGCATTGCCAGCCCTTCCGATACGCAGTATTTT.

The V call is TRBV4-1, the J call TRBJ2-3; D may match TRBD1 or TRBD2 (5 bases each). CDR3 size: 14 residues. V was trimmed by 4 bases and J by 2 bases, leaving 10 bases between them. CDR1 MGHRA and CDR2 YSYEKL come from the germline V gene. CDR3 sequence: CASSLAGTTDTQYF. The CDR3 nucleotides are TGCGCCAGCAGCCTCGCCGGGACCACAGATACGCAGTATTTT.